This TCR beta chain is from a study of breast tumors, draining lymph nodes, adjacent tissues. Study-level results: Tumor repertoires ranked between lymph nodes and nontumor tissue in diversity, with V and J gene preferences. That most tumor T cells come from lymph nodes remained unproven. Tumor and nontumor repertoires were significantly more similar in luminal-like than in basal-like breast cancer.

TCRdb analysed the multiplex PCR reads with MiXCR anew, one entry per CDR3 protein. The profile shows about 180,000 distinct CDR3 sequences, approximately 30% of them singletons. On this clonotype: Its matching antigen is unknown. The DNA is left out, because the CDR3 cannot be placed on it with certainty; the CDR3 is given as TCRdb lists it.

The CDR3 spans 10 amino acids, including both terminal residues. Germline V gene data show CDR1 as KGHDR and CDR2 as SFDVKD. Samples came from axillary lymph nodes draining the breast cancer. The sequenced sample consisted of axillary lymph node tissue. The TCR originated in a female donor with breast cancer. Some clones in this sample may be carry-over from other donors' samples. This chain joins TRBV24-1 and TRBJ1-5. Here the CDR3 reads CATSDLRQHF.